This TCR beta chain was sequenced during a study of blood T cell repertoires in COVID-19. Study processing details: Reference gene primers were amplified, and this amplification served to estimate nucleated cell counts. The repertoire was sequenced with immunoSEQ multiplex PCR; TCRdb's copy has only in-frame clones and lacks some. V, J and clone size were drawn from that table, and D and trimming were deduced from the DNA. The sample shows about 120,000 clones, 65% to 80% of them seen only once. The CDR3 contains 14 residues. Germline values: CDR1 SEHNR, CDR2 FQNEAQ (reference sequence). Losses at the gene ends were 6 bases for V and 6 bases for J; bases not matched to a gene: 7.

Sequenced sample: peripheral blood. This chain connects TRBV7-9 to TRBJ2-1; 8 nucleotides match TRBD1. This sequence originates from a woman aged 55-69 years with acute or convalescent COVID-19. Here the CDR3 DNA reads TGTGCCAGCAGAAGAGGACAGGGCGTCAATGAGCAGTTCTTC. This codes for CASRRGQGVNEQFF. Full variable domain (missing parts from reference TRBV7-9 and TRBJ2-1): DTGVSQNPRHKITKRGQNVTFRCDPISEHNRLYWYRQTLGQGPEFLTYFQNEAQLEKSRLLSDRFSAERPKGSFSTLEIQRTEQGDSAMYLCASRRGQGVNEQFFGPGTRLTVL.